This TCR beta chain was identified in a study of cytomegalovirus exposure and HLA in healthy donors (dated by TCRdb to the late 2010s). As for the study more broadly: An earlier analysis of 587 of the donors reported roughly 300 Gb of sequence data and 90 million to 120 million unique TCR beta sequences obtained from approximately 180 million T cells. Of the 300 to 400 genotyped donors, about 80% fell in the genetic ancestry cluster associated with self-reported Caucasian donors. Class I and class II HLA loci were covered by the typing at four-digit resolution. Donor age, sex, ethnicity and CMV serostatus were compiled alongside the repertoire data. The aim of the study was to test whether cataloging public T cell receptors could identify signatures of past pathogen exposure. The study used immunosequencing to profile the T cell repertoires of 666 subjects and linked those repertoires to cytomegalovirus serostatus. About five DR-DQ haplotypes were treated as single units for association and clustering because of strong linkage in the cohort. In addition to the first cohort of 650 to 750 subjects, a separate validation cohort of 120 different subjects was used. A later genetic analysis took genome-wide SNP genotypes for about three fifths of the 666 donors and used that subset as a discovery cohort. In the later analysis, no new phenotypic data were used to find candidate immune exposures; instead, reliance was placed on TCR beta sequences and their occurrence across donors. An earlier analysis of several hundred of the donors applied high-throughput TCR beta sequencing to assess whether each TCR beta V gene segment acted as functional or pseudogenic. The number of donors typed differed by locus, with roughly 629-640 for A, B, C, DRB1 and DQB1, more than 500 for DQA1, about 610 for DPA1, and around 450 for DPB1. High-throughput TCR immunosequencing, statistical association of individual TCRs with disease status, and machine learning were combined to predict cytomegalovirus infection status. On average, roughly 240,000 unique TCR beta nucleotide sequences were sequenced per donor among a few hundred genotyped donors of the cohort, with 15% to 20% of those sequences being non-productive. Roughly 300 gigabases of sequencing data and tens of millions of unique TCR sequences were included in an early release covering several hundred HLA-typed donors. Every discovery cohort repertoire had been produced on one sequencing platform. A later analysis re-examined previously published TCR beta repertoires from over 500 donors and added high-resolution HLA genotyping to investigate patterns of TCR occurrence. Summary of the overall study and its limitations: In a later analysis, most CMV-associated TCR beta chains were found to appear HLA-restricted, with HLA associations seemingly driven largely by CMV exposure. Strong co-occurrence of HLA alleles, especially DR and DQ, made assigning TCR associations to individual alleles difficult. Roughly uniform sequencing depth across donors was assumed in presence/absence analyses, although this assumption may not hold. A group of highly shared sequence variants was considered likely to be a technical artifact of the sequencing pipeline. Linkage disequilibrium might explain the correlated functional status among segregating V segments, but an unknown experimental factor could not be ruled out. While some public TCRs were present in many individuals, most TCR sequences turned up only very rarely across donors. The classifier was reported to diagnose cytomegalovirus status with high specificity and sensitivity in both the original and validation cohorts. A further reported finding was that TCR beta sequences accurately predicted the HLA-A and HLA-B alleles for most subjects in the first cohort. In a later analysis, TCR association rates were found to vary across HLA loci, with the most associated TCRs seen for DRB1 alleles and the fewest for HLA-C alleles. In the study, approximately 160 TCR beta chains were listed as associated with cytomegalovirus. According to a later genetic analysis, donors in an Asian-associated ancestry cluster had fewer N-insertions in productive TCRs than the roughly 700-donor mean. A later analysis associated roughly 17,000 TCR beta sequences with specific HLA alleles at a false discovery rate of 0.05. Because counts were too low, seventeen rarely observed V segments, including chromosome 9 orphons, were left out of the earlier analysis of several hundred of the donors. In a later analysis, HLA-associated TCR beta chains showed more clonal expansion and lower generation probabilities than non-associated chains that were equally common. Because HLA typing was missing for some donors at each locus, association tests included only the typed subset. Immune exposure information for the cohort was limited to CMV serostatus. In this cohort, only TCR beta chains were sequenced, and detectable features were limited by the absence of alpha or paired-chain data. Some IMGT-functional V segments, including TRBV6-2 and TRBV6-3, could not be told apart with the 87-base-pair reads, so those segments were excluded. According to the authors, the approach could potentially be generalized to other disease states and immunological phenotypes. In a later analysis, several top co-occurrence clusters were reported to appear linked to parvovirus B19, influenza, CMV and Epstein-Barr virus. V-gene and J-gene trimming of TCR beta chains was associated with a missense DCLRE1C variant in a later genetic analysis, and the association was replicated in an independent cohort. An earlier analysis of around 600 of the donors showed that most TCR beta V segments appeared in productive rearrangements either about 90% or about 30% of the time, which broadly matched IMGT annotations. In vitro tests confirmed that three of the cytomegalovirus-associated TCR beta chains recognize cytomegalovirus antigens.

The CDR3, cysteine through phenylalanine, is 12 amino acids long. Only the CDR3 part of the read is kept: 36 bases, read in frame from the first base. The germline V gene supplies CDR1 MDHEN and CDR2 SYDVKM. The germline V end is reduced by 8 bases and the J end by 5 bases; junction bases left unmatched: 1. As for this clone: The target of this receptor is not known. No much larger clonotype is one base removed from it; base qualities were not supplied.

Libraries were constructed by the immunoSEQ multiplex PCR assay. The multiplex PCR relied on a mix of 60 forward primers for TCR Vbeta segments and 13 reverse primers for TCR Jbeta segments. Amplification of the CDR3 region of rearranged TCR beta genes was performed with a multiplex PCR assay on genomic DNA. On the Illumina HiSeq System, the amplified TCR beta libraries were sequenced as 87-base-pair reads. The study's processing was this. A later analysis tallied 75 million to 95 million unique TCR beta chains across the approximately 670 repertoires, and approximately 12 million of those chains were shared by two or more donors. Raw reads were error-corrected and collapsed into unique sequences with a nearest-neighbor algorithm that merged closely related sequences to remove PCR and sequencing errors. Alignment of CDR3 sequences to IMGT reference sequences was used to assign V, D and J gene segments. Each retained sequence needed at least a six-nucleotide match to both a V gene segment and a J gene segment. Rearrangements were called productive when the CDR3 lacked stop codons and stayed in frame with V and J; all others were non-productive. CDR3 was defined according to IMGT convention as the region running from the second conserved V-encoded cysteine to the conserved J-encoded phenylalanine. The earlier analysis of some 550 of the donors excluded any sequence lacking an unambiguous match to a single V gene segment. An earlier analysis of a few hundred of the donors called V segments functional above 56.7% productive rearrangements and segregating when the between-donor standard deviation exceeded 5%. A statistical classification framework was built to diagnose cytomegalovirus status from the catalog of TCR beta chain sequences. In a later analysis, V and J genes were assigned by comparing TCR nucleotide sequences against IMGT/GENE-DB human TR gene sequences. A later analysis assigned CDR3 sequences and most-parsimonious VDJ recombination scenarios with the TCRdist pipeline. In a later analysis, every TCR beta chain was defined by the combination of its CDR3 amino acid sequence and its V-gene family, and reads without a unique V-gene family were dropped. In a later analysis, approximately 590 highly shared, low-generation-probability nucleotide sequences were removed to address suspected cross-contamination and a sequencing artifact. In a later analysis, a clonal expansion index was calculated for each public chain from normalized within-repertoire ranks of inferred template counts. A later analysis computed generation probabilities with a VDJ recombination model fitted to out-of-frame rearrangements, and checked the results against IGoR. In a later analysis, hypergeometric tests were used to score TCR-TCR, TCR-HLA and TCR-CMV co-occurrence, with a repertoire-size bias correction applied to TCR pairs. False discovery rates were estimated in a later analysis by permuting HLA or CMV assignments 20 times. In a later analysis, co-occurring TCRs were grouped with DBSCAN, and TCRdist sequence similarity was added when clustering was performed within HLA-allele-positive subsets. Repertoires with fewer than 30,000 or more than 120,000 public chains, plus five repertoires with anomalous nucleotide sharing, were excluded from co-occurrence clustering. The clones in this table, taken by TCRdb from immuneACCESS, are in-frame only. Not every clone is retained; where verified, under half of the shortfall comes from an unresolved V gene, and the cause of the rest is unknown. V, J and clone size derive from that table, while D and trimming were established from the DNA sequence. The sample profile shows about 140,000 clones; more than 60% of them were found once. About 10% of the sample is taken by the ten largest.

In total, roughly 670 healthy bone marrow donors made up the cohort. Cohort members were all nominally healthy when sampled, although unrecorded immune exposures were likely present. The donor was CMV seropositive and belonged to the group of 250 to 350 seropositive cohort members. A peripheral blood sample was collected from each donor, and TCR beta sequencing was performed on peripheral blood mononuclear cells. The Qiagen DNeasy Blood Extraction Kit was used to extract genomic DNA from the blood cell samples. The chain was built from TRBV28 and TRBJ1-1; 11 of the junction bases match TRBD1. This clonotype was obtained from a woman in her fifties or sixties in good health and CMV-seropositive. The sample taken for sequencing was PBMCs. The nucleotide sequence is TGTGCCAGCGGGACAGGGGGGACTGAAGCTTTCTTT. This yields the protein CASGTGGTEAFF. With the portions outside the CDR3 filled from the reference TRBV28 and TRBJ1-1 genes, the complete variable region becomes DVKVTQSSRYLVKRTGEKVFLECVQDMDHENMFWYRQDPGLGLRLIYFSYDVKMKEKGDIPEGYSVSREKKERFSLILESASTNQTSMYLCASGTGGTEAFFGQGTRLTVV.